A selection of T cell receptor beta chains follows, all from one sample in a study of blood T cell repertoires in COVID-19. This table comes from immunoSEQ multiplex PCR, and its TCRdb copy is limited to in-frame clones, with some not included. The sample includes 200,000 to 250,000 clones, 75% to 90% of them seen just once. The sequencing input was PBMCs or T cells enriched from blood (not recorded which). The receptors were sampled from a young woman who had been exposed to COVID-19. The CDR3 runs from the conserved cysteine through the conserved F or W. The D gene is left open where the match is weak. The size field is filled for only some rows; it gives once, few, many or a size class.

DNA: TGCAGTGCTAGTATCGCAGGACAGGGGGCTTATCAGCCCCAGCATTTT
CDR3: CSASIAGQGAYQPQHF
size: NA
J: TRBJ1-5
D: TRBD1
V: TRBV20-1

DNA: TGTGCCAGCAGTTCCGGGCAGGGCTACAATGAGCAGTTCTTC
CDR3: CASSSGQGYNEQFF
size: once
J: TRBJ2-1
D: NA
V: TRBV6-5

DNA: TGTGCCAGCAGCTTGGCGGGGAACACTGAAGCTTTCTTT
CDR3: CASSLAGNTEAFF
size: NA
J: TRBJ1-1
D: NA
V: TRBV11-3

DNA: TGCAGCGTTGAAGCGCCTCAGAAAAACTATGGCTACACCTTC
CDR3: CSVEAPQKNYGYTF
size: NA
J: TRBJ1-2
D: NA
V: TRBV29-1

DNA: TGTGCCAGCAGCTTAGTTAAGAACACTGAAGCTTTCTTT
CDR3: CASSLVKNTEAFF
size: NA
J: TRBJ1-1
D: NA
V: TRBV7-2

DNA: TGTGCCAGCAGCTTAATTAAGCGGGAGGTCCCAGATACGCAGTATTTT
CDR3: CASSLIKREVPDTQYF
size: NA
J: TRBJ2-3
D: TRBD2
V: TRBV7-9

DNA: TGTGCCAGCAGTTTATCCTGGACTAGCTTAACCGAGCAGTACTTC
CDR3: CASSLSWTSLTEQYF
size: few
J: TRBJ2-7
D: TRBD2
V: TRBV27

DNA: TGTGCCAGCAGCTTAGATGTAGCGGGGGCCTCCTACGAGCAGTACTTC
CDR3: CASSLDVAGASYEQYF
size: once
J: TRBJ2-7
D: TRBD2
V: TRBV11-2

DNA: TGTGCCAGCGCGACTGGACAGGGAGCCGGCTACACCTTC
CDR3: CASATGQGAGYTF
size: NA
J: TRBJ1-2
D: TRBD1
V: TRBV27

DNA: TGCGCCAGCAGACCTAGCGGGACCGACGAGCAGTACTTC
CDR3: CASRPSGTDEQYF
size: NA
J: TRBJ2-7
D: TRBD2
V: TRBV5-1

DNA: TGTGCCATCCAGGGGGCGGACACCGGGGAGCTGTTTTTT
CDR3: CAIQGADTGELFF
size: NA
J: TRBJ2-2
D: TRBD1
V: TRBV10-3

DNA: TGTGCCTTCGGACAGGGGATTTCCGACGAGCAGTACTTC
CDR3: CAFGQGISDEQYF
size: NA
J: TRBJ2-7
D: TRBD1
V: TRBV30

DNA: TGTGCCAGTAGTCCTTACAGGCTAGACTACGAGCAGTACTTC
CDR3: CASSPYRLDYEQYF
size: NA
J: TRBJ2-7
D: NA
V: TRBV19

DNA: TGTGCCAGCCGACAACTAGGGAGCACTGAAGCTTTCTTT
CDR3: CASRQLGSTEAFF
size: once
J: TRBJ1-1
D: NA
V: TRBV7-7

DNA: TGTGCCAGCAGCTTAGGGAGGGCTTGGTCGGACACTGAAGCTTTCTTT
CDR3: CASSLGRAWSDTEAFF
size: once
J: TRBJ1-1
D: NA
V: TRBV7-9

DNA: TGTGCCAGCAGGCTAGCGGGAGGACGCTACAATGAGCAGTTCTTC
CDR3: CASRLAGGRYNEQFF
size: NA
J: TRBJ2-1
D: TRBD2
V: TRBV11-1

DNA: TGCGCCAGCAGCCAAGATAGTATTTGGGGGCCGATGAACACTGAAGCTTTCTTT
CDR3: CASSQDSIWGPMNTEAFF
size: few
J: TRBJ1-1
D: NA
V: TRBV4-1

DNA: TGTGCCAGCATCCAGACAGGGAGAGGTGATACGCAGTATTTT
CDR3: CASIQTGRGDTQYF
size: NA
J: TRBJ2-3
D: TRBD1
V: TRBV28

DNA: TGTGCCAGCAGCTTAGTTCTTGGCGAGACCCAGTACTTC
CDR3: CASSLVLGETQYF
size: NA
J: TRBJ2-5
D: NA
V: TRBV7-3

DNA: TGTGCCTTTGAGGGACAGATATATGGCTACACCTTC
CDR3: CAFEGQIYGYTF
size: NA
J: TRBJ1-2
D: TRBD1
V: TRBV30

DNA: TGCGCCAGCAGCCTGCCGACTAGCTTAGGTGAGCAGTTCTTC
CDR3: CASSLPTSLGEQFF
size: NA
J: TRBJ2-1
D: TRBD2
V: TRBV5-1

DNA: TGCGCCAGCAGCCCTAAAGGACAAGACTACGAGCAGTACTTC
CDR3: CASSPKGQDYEQYF
size: NA
J: TRBJ2-7
D: NA
V: TRBV5-1

DNA: TGTGCCAGCAGCCAAGAGGACTGGGAGCAGTACTTC
CDR3: CASSQEDWEQYF
size: NA
J: TRBJ2-7
D: NA
V: TRBV3-1/TRBV3-2

DNA: TGTGCCAGCTCACCTAGCTCTGGAAACACCATATATTTT
CDR3: CASSPSSGNTIYF
size: NA
J: TRBJ1-3
D: NA
V: TRBV18

DNA: TGTGCCAGCAGTGGGGACAGATACATGAACACTGAAGCTTTCTTT
CDR3: CASSGDRYMNTEAFF
size: NA
J: TRBJ1-1
D: TRBD1
V: TRBV27

DNA: TGCAGTGCTATTCGGGATACGCAGTATTTT
CDR3: CSAIRDTQYF
size: NA
J: TRBJ2-3
D: NA
V: TRBV20-1

DNA: TGTGCCAGCAGGTTTGCCGGGACAGGGGATTCACCCCTCCACTTT
CDR3: CASRFAGTGDSPLHF
size: NA
J: TRBJ1-6
D: TRBD1
V: TRBV5-6

DNA: TGTGCCAGCAGCCAATTAACGGCGGCGGGAGGGGTCACAGATACGCAGTATTTT
CDR3: CASSQLTAAGGVTDTQYF
size: NA
J: TRBJ2-3
D: TRBD2
V: TRBV3-1/TRBV3-2

DNA: TGTGCCAGCAGCTGGCTAGTGGGAGGCTTGGACTACAATGAGCAGTTCTTC
CDR3: CASSWLVGGLDYNEQFF
size: NA
J: TRBJ2-1
D: NA
V: TRBV11-2

DNA: TGTGCCAGCAGTTGGACGGACAGGCCAAACTACGAGCAGTACTTC
CDR3: CASSWTDRPNYEQYF
size: NA
J: TRBJ2-7
D: TRBD1
V: TRBV6-5

DNA: TGTGCCAGCAAAGGCGGGGCGAACACCGGGGAGCTGTTTTTT
CDR3: CASKGGANTGELFF
size: NA
J: TRBJ2-2
D: NA
V: TRBV6-5

DNA: TGTGCCAGTAGATGGAGACGACAGGGCATGAATCAGCCCCAGCATTTT
CDR3: CASRWRRQGMNQPQHF
size: NA
J: TRBJ1-5
D: TRBD1
V: TRBV19

DNA: TGTGCCAGCAGTTTTATAGGAGGGACTAGCGGGAGTGGGGTGGCAGATACGCAGTATTTT
CDR3: CASSFIGGTSGSGVADTQYF
size: NA
J: TRBJ2-3
D: TRBD2
V: TRBV28

DNA: TGCGCCAGCAGCCCCCGGGGGGCTGGGGCCAACGTCCTGACTTTC
CDR3: CASSPRGAGANVLTF
size: NA
J: TRBJ2-6
D: TRBD2
V: TRBV4-1

DNA: TGTGCCAGCAGCCAAGATCTAGCGGGTATTGACACCGGGGAGCTGTTTTTT
CDR3: CASSQDLAGIDTGELFF
size: NA
J: TRBJ2-2
D: TRBD2
V: TRBV4-2

DNA: TGTGCCAGCAGTGACAAAGCTACTAGCGCGCGGGAGCAGTTCTTC
CDR3: CASSDKATSAREQFF
size: NA
J: TRBJ2-1
D: TRBD2
V: TRBV6-4

DNA: TGCGCCAGCAGCCAGACAGGAGAGGCAGATACGCAGTATTTT
CDR3: CASSQTGEADTQYF
size: once
J: TRBJ2-3
D: NA
V: TRBV4-1

DNA: TGTGCCAGCAGCTCCACGGGGGAGGCGGGAGTGAAAGAGCAGTACTTC
CDR3: CASSSTGEAGVKEQYF
size: NA
J: TRBJ2-7
D: TRBD2
V: TRBV7-9

DNA: TGTGCCAGCAGTTTATGGAGCGAGGAGCTGTTTTTT
CDR3: CASSLWSEELFF
size: NA
J: TRBJ2-2
D: NA
V: TRBV2

DNA: TGTGCCAGCTCATTCTCGGGAGAGACCCAGTACTTC
CDR3: CASSFSGETQYF
size: NA
J: TRBJ2-5
D: NA
V: TRBV18

DNA: TGCAGTGCTAGTTCGTGGCCGGCGGGAGACTCCTACGAGCAGTACTTC
CDR3: CSASSWPAGDSYEQYF
size: NA
J: TRBJ2-7
D: TRBD2
V: TRBV20-1